The source of this T cell receptor beta chain is a study of T-cell memory formation after mild COVID-19. The overall study: There were largely donor-specific TCR clusters. Study conclusions and caveats: The authors did not confirm SARS-CoV-2 specificity of second-wave clones peaking day 37.

Constant-segment primers and 5'RACE yielded cDNA libraries for TCR alpha and TCR beta, each carrying sample barcodes and UMIs. TCRdb reprocessed the 5' RACE reads via MiXCR and lists one record per CDR3 protein. The sample shows approximately 52,000 distinct CDR3 sequences, approximately 9.1% of them seen only once. V lost 0 bases, J lost 6 bases, and 5 bases stayed unmatched. From germline, CDR1 is LNHNV and CDR2 YYDKDF (reference sequence). CDR3 length: 14 residues. In this sample, this clonotype turned up a few times. As yet, its antigen is unknown. The source is an adult woman who had mild COVID-19 (a few samples of this study predate the infection). Cell type and time point are not known. Source material: PBMCs or a T cell subset sorted from them (not recorded which). The chain recombines TRBV15 with TRBJ2-7; 7 bases are a match to TRBD1. Written as DNA, the CDR3 is TGTGCCACCAGCAGAGATAGGGGGCTGGGCGAGCAGTACTTC. It specifies CATSRDRGLGEQYF.